The T cell receptor (beta chain) described here comes from a study of cytomegalovirus exposure and HLA in healthy donors. Overall study results and limits: Specificity of a few CMV-associated chains for CMV antigens was verified in vitro. 87-base-pair reads could not separate some V segments, including TRBV6-2 and TRBV6-3. An analysis that was carried out later associated 15,000 to 20,000 TCR beta sequences with HLA alleles at 0.05 false discovery rate.

The PCR had 60 Vbeta and 13 Jbeta primers. Authors' processing steps: The authors later counted roughly 77 million unique TCR beta chains, approximately 10 million of them shared. Libraries were prepared by immunoSEQ multiplex PCR; TCRdb keeps only in-frame clonotypes and omits some of them. Clone size and the V and J calls come from that table; the DNA yielded D and trimming. The profile covers roughly 170,000 clones, with less than 85% appearing a single time and roughly 1.5% taken by the ten largest. V gave up 5 bases and J gave up 2 bases, with 21 bases separating them. The CDR3 contains 17 residues. The V gene's germline CDR1 is KGHSH and CDR2 LQKENI. Comments on this clone: What it recognizes is unknown.

This receptor was identified in a male donor in good health and CMV-seronegative. The chain employs TRBV18 and TRBJ1-1; D is uncertain. The sample was PBMCs. The CDR3 is CASSARRGELLNTEAFF. The CDR3 bases are TGTGCCAGCTCAGCTAGACGGGGAGAGTTGTTAAACACTGAAGCTTTCTTT. The full variable domain, in which reference TRBV18 and TRBJ1-1 provide the parts outside the CDR3, is NAGVMQNPRHLVRRRGQEARLRCSPMKGHSHVYWYRQLPEEGLKFMVYLQKENIIDESGMPKERFSAEFPKEGPSILRIQQVVRGDSAAYFCASSARRGELLNTEAFFGQGTRLTVV.